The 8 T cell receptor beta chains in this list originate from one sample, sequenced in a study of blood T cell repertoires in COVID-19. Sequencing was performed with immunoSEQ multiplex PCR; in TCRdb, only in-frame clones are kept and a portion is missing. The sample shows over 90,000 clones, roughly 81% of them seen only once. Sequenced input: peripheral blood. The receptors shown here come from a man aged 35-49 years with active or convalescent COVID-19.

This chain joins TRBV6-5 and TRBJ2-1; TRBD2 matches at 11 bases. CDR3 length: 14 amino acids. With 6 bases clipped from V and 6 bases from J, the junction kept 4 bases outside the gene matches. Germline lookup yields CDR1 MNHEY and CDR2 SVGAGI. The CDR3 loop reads CASRTSGNSNEQFF. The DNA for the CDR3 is TGTGCCAGCAGGACTAGCGGGAACTCCAATGAGCAGTTCTTC.

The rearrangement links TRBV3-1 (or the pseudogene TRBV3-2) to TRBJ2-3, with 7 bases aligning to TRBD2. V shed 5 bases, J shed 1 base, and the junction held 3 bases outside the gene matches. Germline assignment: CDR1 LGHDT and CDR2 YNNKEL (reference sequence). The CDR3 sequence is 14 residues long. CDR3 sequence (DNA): TGTGCCAGCAGCATGAGCGGGGGCACAGATACGCAGTATTTT. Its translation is CASSMSGGTDTQYF.

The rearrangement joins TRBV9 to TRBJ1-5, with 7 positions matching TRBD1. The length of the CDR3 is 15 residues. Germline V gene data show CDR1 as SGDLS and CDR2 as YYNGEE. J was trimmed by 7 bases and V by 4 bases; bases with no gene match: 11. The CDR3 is CASSPRQGLGQPQHF. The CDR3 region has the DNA TGTGCCAGCAGCCCTAGACAGGGTCTAGGCCAGCCCCAGCATTTT.

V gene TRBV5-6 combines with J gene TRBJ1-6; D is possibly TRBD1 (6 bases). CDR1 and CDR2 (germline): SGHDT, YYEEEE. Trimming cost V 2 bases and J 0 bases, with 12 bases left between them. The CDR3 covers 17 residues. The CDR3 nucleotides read TGTGCCAGCAGCTTCGTCGACAGGAGCTCCTATAATTCACCCCTCCACTTT. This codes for CASSFVDRSSYNSPLHF.

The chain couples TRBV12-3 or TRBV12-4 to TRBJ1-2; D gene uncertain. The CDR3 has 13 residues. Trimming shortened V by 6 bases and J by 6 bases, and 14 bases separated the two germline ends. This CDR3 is CASRPGPEHGYTF. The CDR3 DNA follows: TGTGCCAGCAGGCCGGGTCCGGAGCATGGCTACACCTTC.

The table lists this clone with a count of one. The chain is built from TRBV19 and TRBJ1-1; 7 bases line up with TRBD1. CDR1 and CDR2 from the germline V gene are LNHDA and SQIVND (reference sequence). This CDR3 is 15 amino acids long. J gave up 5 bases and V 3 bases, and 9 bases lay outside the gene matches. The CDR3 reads CASSIVQGRGTEAFF. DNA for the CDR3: TGTGCCAGTAGTATCGTACAGGGGCGAGGGACTGAAGCTTTCTTT.

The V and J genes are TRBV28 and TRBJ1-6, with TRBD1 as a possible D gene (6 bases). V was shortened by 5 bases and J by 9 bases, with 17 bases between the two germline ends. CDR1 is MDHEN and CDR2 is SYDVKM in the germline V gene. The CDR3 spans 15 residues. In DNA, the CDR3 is TGTGCCAGCAGTCCCCCCCCGGGACAAACTTCACCCCTCCACTTT. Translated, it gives CASSPPPGQTSPLHF.

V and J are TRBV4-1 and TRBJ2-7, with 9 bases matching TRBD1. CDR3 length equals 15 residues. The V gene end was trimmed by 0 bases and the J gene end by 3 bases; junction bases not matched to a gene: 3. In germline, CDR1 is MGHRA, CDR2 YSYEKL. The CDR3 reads CASSQDGTGNYEQYF. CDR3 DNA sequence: TGCGCCAGCAGCCAAGACGGGACAGGGAACTACGAGCAGTACTTC.